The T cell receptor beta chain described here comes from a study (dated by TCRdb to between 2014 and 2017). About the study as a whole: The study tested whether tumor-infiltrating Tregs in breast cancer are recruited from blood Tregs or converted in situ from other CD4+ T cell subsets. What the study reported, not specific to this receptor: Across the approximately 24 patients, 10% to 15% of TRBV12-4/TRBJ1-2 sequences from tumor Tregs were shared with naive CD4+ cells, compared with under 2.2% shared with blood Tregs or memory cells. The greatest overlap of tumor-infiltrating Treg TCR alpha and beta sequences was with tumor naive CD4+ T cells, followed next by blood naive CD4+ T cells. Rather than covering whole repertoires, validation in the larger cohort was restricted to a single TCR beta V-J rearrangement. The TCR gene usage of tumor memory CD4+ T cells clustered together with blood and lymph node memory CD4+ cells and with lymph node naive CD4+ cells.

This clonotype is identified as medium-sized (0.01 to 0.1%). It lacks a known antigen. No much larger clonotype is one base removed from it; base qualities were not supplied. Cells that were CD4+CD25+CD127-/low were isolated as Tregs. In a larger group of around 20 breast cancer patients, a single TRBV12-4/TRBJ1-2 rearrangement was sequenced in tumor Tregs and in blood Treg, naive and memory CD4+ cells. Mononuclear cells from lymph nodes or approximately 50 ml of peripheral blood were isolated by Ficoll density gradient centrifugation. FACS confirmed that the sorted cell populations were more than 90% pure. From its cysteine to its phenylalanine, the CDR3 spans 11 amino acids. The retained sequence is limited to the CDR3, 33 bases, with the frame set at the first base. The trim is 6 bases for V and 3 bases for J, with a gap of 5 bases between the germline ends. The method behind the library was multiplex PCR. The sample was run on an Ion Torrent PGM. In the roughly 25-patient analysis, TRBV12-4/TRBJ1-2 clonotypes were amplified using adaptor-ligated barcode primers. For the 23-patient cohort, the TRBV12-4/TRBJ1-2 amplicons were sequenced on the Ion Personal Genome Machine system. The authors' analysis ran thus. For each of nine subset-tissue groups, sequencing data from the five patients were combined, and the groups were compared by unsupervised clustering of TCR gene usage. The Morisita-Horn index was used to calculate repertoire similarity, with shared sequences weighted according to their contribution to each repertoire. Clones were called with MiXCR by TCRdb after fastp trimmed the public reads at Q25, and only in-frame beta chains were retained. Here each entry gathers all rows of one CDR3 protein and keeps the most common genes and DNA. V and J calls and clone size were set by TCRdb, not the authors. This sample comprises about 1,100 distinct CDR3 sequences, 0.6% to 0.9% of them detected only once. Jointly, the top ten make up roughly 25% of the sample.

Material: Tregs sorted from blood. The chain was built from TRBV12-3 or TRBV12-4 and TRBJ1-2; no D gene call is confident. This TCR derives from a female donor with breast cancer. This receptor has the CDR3 CASRRYYGYTF. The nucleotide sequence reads TGTGCCAGCAGGAGGTACTATGGCTACACCTTC.